This T cell receptor (beta chain) was recovered during a study of T-cell memory formation after mild COVID-19. Study context: The study found TCR clusters largely donor specific.

The 5'RACE method, run with constant-segment primers, produced TCR alpha and TCR beta cDNA libraries (carrying sample barcodes and UMIs). TCRdb reprocessed the 5' RACE reads with MiXCR, giving one entry per CDR3 protein. This sample has around 470,000 distinct CDR3 sequences, with about 19% found just once. Trimming shortened V by 1 base and J by 4 bases, and 9 bases separated the two germline ends. The CDR3 spans 14 residues. The V gene's germline CDR1 is KGHDR and CDR2 SFDVKD. Findings and caveats of the study: Contracting clones localized mainly to CM and EM when CD4+ and mainly to EMRA when CD8+. Several responding clones turned up in pre-infection memory, indicating that cross-reactive memory may have taken part.

This clonotype was seen a few times. The antigen is not known. This receptor was obtained from an adult woman who had mild COVID-19 (a few samples of this study predate the infection). Cell type and time point are not known. The specimen was PBMCs or a T cell subset sorted from them (not recorded which). The chain uses TRBV24-1 and TRBJ1-2, with D hard to call. CDR3 DNA: TGTGCCACCAGTGATTTTTCCTATAGCTATGGCTACACCTTC. This codes for CATSDFSYSYGYTF.